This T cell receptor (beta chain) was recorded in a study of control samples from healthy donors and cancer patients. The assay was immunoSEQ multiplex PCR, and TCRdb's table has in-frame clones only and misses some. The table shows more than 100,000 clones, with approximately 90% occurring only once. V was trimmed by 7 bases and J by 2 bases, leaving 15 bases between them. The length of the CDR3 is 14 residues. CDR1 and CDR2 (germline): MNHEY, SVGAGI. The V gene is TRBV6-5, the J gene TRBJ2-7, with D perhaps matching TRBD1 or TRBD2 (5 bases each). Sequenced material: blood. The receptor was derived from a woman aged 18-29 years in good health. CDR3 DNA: TGTGCCAGCACCTCAAGGGACCGCACCTACGAGCAGTACTTC. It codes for CASTSRDRTYEQYF.